The rows below give T cell receptor beta chains drawn from one sample of a study of chemoradiotherapy in HPV16-positive cancers. TCRdb's table, derived via immunoSEQ multiplex PCR, lists solely in-frame clones and lacks some. The table records about 53,000 clones, about 92% of them present only once. The sample in question was blood, obtained from a patient who underwent chemoradiotherapy. The receptors originated from a human donor with HPV-associated anogenital cancer. Each CDR3 is given with its conserved first and last residue. Fields, in order: J gene, clone size, D gene, V gene, CDR3 DNA, CDR3 protein. D genes are given only for firm matches. Size is stated for part of the rows, as once, few or many counts, or as a class when the clone is expanded.

J: TRBJ1-5
size: .
D: .
V: TRBV21-1
DNA: TGTGCCAGCAGCTGTGGGGACAGGCATCAGCCCCAGCATTTT
CDR3: CASSCGDRHQPQHF

J: TRBJ2-1
size: .
D: TRBD1
V: TRBV30
DNA: TGTGCCTGGGGAGACAGGGTGGAATTGGGGAATGAGCAGTTCTTC
CDR3: CAWGDRVELGNEQFF

J: TRBJ2-7
size: .
D: .
V: TRBV27
DNA: TGTGCCAGCAGTGGGGGTTCCTACGAGCAGTACTTC
CDR3: CASSGGSYEQYF

J: TRBJ1-3
size: once
D: TRBD1
V: TRBV4-3
DNA: TGCGCCAGCGGATGGACAGGGGGGAACTCTGGAAACACCATATATTTT
CDR3: CASGWTGGNSGNTIYF

J: TRBJ2-7
size: .
D: .
V: TRBV5-4
DNA: TGTGCCAGCAGCTTGGAGGGTGGAGGATCCTACGAGCAGTACTTC
CDR3: CASSLEGGGSYEQYF

J: TRBJ2-3
size: .
D: .
V: TRBV19
DNA: TGTGCCAGTAGAGGGCCGGTGATAAGCACAGATACGCAGTATTTT
CDR3: CASRGPVISTDTQYF

J: TRBJ1-5
size: .
D: .
V: TRBV7-2
DNA: TGTGCCAGCAGCCAGTACAATCAGCCCCAGCATTTT
CDR3: CASSQYNQPQHF

J: TRBJ1-5
size: .
D: TRBD1
V: TRBV19
DNA: TGTGCCAGTAGTATACACAGGGGTAATCAGCCCCAGCATTTT
CDR3: CASSIHRGNQPQHF

J: TRBJ2-2
size: .
D: TRBD2
V: TRBV7-2
DNA: TGTGCCAGCAGCCGGGGGGATAGCCCCGACACCGGGGAGCTGTTTTTT
CDR3: CASSRGDSPDTGELFF

J: TRBJ2-3
size: .
D: TRBD2
V: TRBV13
DNA: TGTGCCAGCAGCACCCGACTAGCGGGGGAGGGGGATACGCAGTATTTT
CDR3: CASSTRLAGEGDTQYF

J: TRBJ2-1
size: .
D: .
V: TRBV30
DNA: TGTGCCTGGAGTGTAGGAGGGAGCAATGAGCAGTTCTTC
CDR3: CAWSVGGSNEQFF

J: TRBJ1-2
size: once
D: .
V: TRBV6-5
DNA: TGTGCCAGCAGTTACTCACGGACCATTAACTATGGCTACACCTTC
CDR3: CASSYSRTINYGYTF

J: TRBJ2-7
size: .
D: TRBD2
V: TRBV27
DNA: TGTGCCAGCAGCCCCCGGCTAGCGGGAGTCGGGGGGACCTACGAGCAGTACTTC
CDR3: CASSPRLAGVGGTYEQYF

J: TRBJ1-6
size: .
D: .
V: TRBV13
DNA: TGTGCCAGCAGCTTAGAGGGGGGTTTGACACCCCTCCACTTT
CDR3: CASSLEGGLTPLHF

J: TRBJ2-7
size: .
D: .
V: TRBV15
DNA: TGTGCCACCAGCAGAGGAGGCTCCGGCTACGAGCAGTACTTC
CDR3: CATSRGGSGYEQYF

J: TRBJ2-5
size: .
D: TRBD1
V: TRBV5-6
DNA: TGTGCCAGCAGCTTAGAACAGGGGATGGAGACCCAGTACTTC
CDR3: CASSLEQGMETQYF

J: TRBJ1-1
size: .
D: .
V: TRBV30
DNA: TGTGCCTGGAGGCCGGGTCTAGAAGCTTTCTTT
CDR3: CAWRPGLEAFF

J: TRBJ2-5
size: .
D: .
V: TRBV7-9
DNA: TGTGCCAGCAGCTTAGTTCCCGAGGGGGAGGAGACCCAGTACTTC
CDR3: CASSLVPEGEETQYF

J: TRBJ2-5
size: .
D: TRBD2
V: TRBV14
DNA: TGTGCCAGCAGCCAGGCTACGGGACTAGTAAACTTAGGGACCCAGTACTTC
CDR3: CASSQATGLVNLGTQYF

J: TRBJ1-2
size: .
D: .
V: TRBV19
DNA: TGTGCCACAGCAGGGGTATGGGGCTACACCTTC
CDR3: CATAGVWGYTF

J: TRBJ2-1
size: .
D: TRBD1
V: TRBV19
DNA: TGTGCCAGTAGTACGACCGGGACAGGGGCGTTGAATGAGCAGTTCTTC
CDR3: CASSTTGTGALNEQFF

J: TRBJ1-5
size: .
D: .
V: TRBV19
DNA: TGTGCCAGTAGTCTCTCGGACGGCAATCAGCCCCAGCATTTT
CDR3: CASSLSDGNQPQHF